This TCR beta chain comes out of a study of blood T cell repertoires in COVID-19. Overall study context: Samples taken during acute and convalescent COVID-19 were collected in the United States, Italy and Spain. Nucleic acid was either cDNA or gDNA, and it came from T cells, B-cell-depleted T cells, or PBMCs.

Original methodology: The authors estimated nucleated cell counts from reference gene primer amplification. TCRdb's copy holds only in-frame clones and misses some; the assay was immunoSEQ multiplex PCR. From that table come the V and J calls and clone size; the DNA was used to work out D and trimming. In the table there are some 22,000 clones, about 82% of which are singletons. Sequencing was done on a sample of peripheral blood. The TCR sequence derives from a human donor with active COVID-19. The donor label of this sample is uncertain.

CDR3 region: CASSSRDRGNSPLHF. The CDR3 DNA reads TGTGCCAGCTCATCTAGGGACAGGGGTAATTCACCCCTCCACTTT. The chain is built from TRBV18 and TRBJ1-6; 10 nucleotides match TRBD1. This CDR3 comprises 15 residues. CDR1 and CDR2 from the germline V gene are KGHSH and LQKENI. With 5 bases clipped from V and 6 bases from J, the junction kept 4 bases outside the gene matches.